The 23 T cell receptor beta chains below all came from one sample that was sequenced in a study of blood T cell repertoires in COVID-19. Assay: immunoSEQ multiplex PCR; the TCRdb copy retains only in-frame clones and omits some. The sample consists of roughly 310,000 clones, about nine tenths of them appearing once. The sequencing sample was made of PBMCs or T cells enriched from blood (not recorded which). These receptors originate from a man between 60 and 70 years old who had recovered from COVID-19.

The V and J genes are TRBV5-1 and TRBJ1-1; D might be TRBD1 (5 bases). The V and J ends lost 2 bases and 3 bases respectively, with 11 bases between them. The CDR3 totals 14 residues. Germline V gene lookup returns CDR1 SGHRS and CDR2 YFSETQ. CDR3 sequence: CASSFGDSHTEAFF. CDR3 nucleotides: TGCGCCAGCAGCTTCGGCGACAGTCACACTGAAGCTTTCTTT.

This chain links TRBV7-9 with TRBJ2-1; D is unresolved. V was trimmed by 1 base and J by 9 bases, leaving 10 bases between them. This CDR3 spans 13 amino acids. Germline V gives CDR1 SEHNR, CDR2 FQNEAQ (reference sequence). The CDR3 DNA reads TGTGCCAGCAGCTTAGGGGCCGTCGTTGAGCAGTTCTTC. Amino acid sequence: CASSLGAVVEQFF.

The rearrangement uses TRBV27 and TRBJ1-2, with D possibly being TRBD1 (5 bases). This CDR3 is built from 13 residues. Germline lookup yields CDR1 MNHEY and CDR2 SMNVEV (reference sequence). The ends were cut back, 8 bases at V and 4 bases at J, with 14 bases in the middle. The CDR3 protein is CASCSRGFYGYTF. The CDR3 DNA reads as TGTGCCAGCTGTTCAAGGGGCTTCTATGGCTACACCTTC.

The V call is TRBV11-2, the J call TRBJ1-1; TRBD1 agrees at 9 bases. The CDR3 has 14 amino acids. Germline V gene data show CDR1 as SGHAT and CDR2 as FQNNGV. The junction had 2 bases not matched to a gene; V was cut back by 2 bases and J by 4 bases. The CDR3 region has the DNA TGTGCCAGCAGCTTATCGACAGGGGGCACTGAAGCTTTCTTT. Its translation: CASSLSTGGTEAFF.

The chain is built from TRBV9 and TRBJ1-2, with a weak D call TRBD1 (5 bases). CDR1 SGDLS and CDR2 YYNGEE come from the germline V gene. V lost 3 bases and J lost 7, with 13 bases in between. This CDR3 spans 13 amino acids. Written as DNA, the CDR3 is TGTGCCAGCAGCGCCAGAAGGGGATCTGGCTACACCTTC. Amino acids: CASSARRGSGYTF.

This chain links TRBV11-1 with TRBJ2-4, with D possibly TRBD1 on 6 matching bases. Between the trimmed V and J ends, which lost 5 bases and 9 bases, there was a span of 20 bases. CDR3 length: 15 residues. The germline V gene has CDR1 SGHAT and CDR2 FQDESV (reference sequence). DNA for the CDR3: TGTGCCAGCAGCGATCCTATGGGGGCGGCTAGCATTCAGTACTTC. It encodes CASSDPMGAASIQYF. The full variable domain, rest sourced from reference TRBV11-1 and TRBJ2-4, is EAEVAQSPRYKITEKSQAVAFWCDPISGHATLYWYRQILGQGPELLVQFQDESVVDDSQLPKDRFSAERLKGVDSTLKIQPAELGDSAMYLCASSDPMGAASIQYFGAGTRLSVL.

The V gene is TRBV7-2, the J gene TRBJ1-1; the D is unclear. Between the trimmed V and J ends, which lost 5 bases and 4 bases, there was a span of 11 bases. CDR1 and CDR2 from the germline V gene are SGHTA and FQGNSA. This CDR3 contains 13 residues. The CDR3 region is CASSPERRTEAFF. CDR3 bases: TGTGCCAGCAGCCCCGAGAGGCGCACTGAAGCTTTCTTT.

About this clone: This specimen includes other DNA sequences encoding the same CDR3. This chain joins TRBV5-1 and TRBJ1-1; 7 positions match TRBD1. V was clipped by 5 bases and J by 3 bases; unmatched bases: 4. The germline V gene has CDR1 SGHRS and CDR2 YFSETQ. The CDR3 extends over 13 amino acids. CDR3: CASRYTGDTEAFF. In DNA form, the CDR3 reads TGCGCCAGCAGATATACAGGGGACACTGAAGCTTTCTTT.

This chain uses TRBV4-3 with TRBJ1-1, with TRBD1 as a possible D gene (6 bases). This CDR3 has 14 amino acids. V was cut by 3 bases and J by 4 bases, with 12 bases left in between. Looked up from germline, CDR1 is LGHNA and CDR2 is YSLEER. The chain's CDR3 is CASSHNRVSTEAFF. Here the CDR3 DNA reads TGCGCCAGCAGCCACAACAGGGTTTCCACTGAAGCTTTCTTT.

The rearrangement uses TRBV2 and TRBJ2-1; D remains unclear. V was pared by 11 bases and J by 11 bases, with 7 bases between. This CDR3 is 8 amino acids long. Germline CDR1 SNHLY, CDR2 FYNNEI. The CDR3 is CAHKQQFF. In DNA form, the CDR3 reads TGTGCCCACAAACAGCAGTTCTTC.

V is TRBV19 and J is TRBJ2-5, with D maybe TRBD2 (6 bases). V dropped 3 bases and J dropped 5 bases, with 16 bases sitting between them. This CDR3 is 15 amino acids long. Germline assignment: CDR1 LNHDA and CDR2 SQIVND (reference sequence). CDR3 amino acids: CASSMSNGGWETQYF. DNA for the CDR3: TGTGCCAGTAGTATGAGTAACGGGGGTTGGGAGACCCAGTACTTC.

This chain uses TRBV6-2 or TRBV6-3 with TRBJ1-1, with TRBD1 matching over 9 bases. The length of the CDR3 is 16 residues. After removal of 0 bases from V and 3 bases from J, the junction contained 5 bases not matched to a gene. CDR1 MNHEY and CDR2 SVGEGT come from the germline V gene. The CDR3 loop reads CASSYSPRTGDTEAFF. CDR3 DNA sequence: TGTGCCAGCAGTTACTCTCCTCGGACAGGGGACACTGAAGCTTTCTTT.

The chain joins TRBV29-1 to TRBJ1-2; D not resolved. The germline V gene encodes CDR1 SQVTM and CDR2 ANQGSEA. The CDR3 extends over 13 amino acids. The V gene lost 4 bases and the J gene lost 0 bases, with 9 bases spanning the gap. CDR3 in amino acids: CSVGREPNYGYTF. The CDR3 DNA follows: TGCAGCGTTGGGAGGGAACCTAACTATGGCTACACCTTC. Combining the CDR3 with reference TRBV29-1 and TRBJ1-2 gives the whole variable domain SAVISQKPSRDICQRGTSLTIQCQVDSQVTMMFWYRQQPGQSLTLIATANQGSEATYESGFVIDKFPISRPNLTFSTLTVSNMSPEDSSIYLCSVGREPNYGYTFGSGTRLTVV.

This chain uses TRBV12-3 or TRBV12-4 with TRBJ1-2, with 7 bases aligning to TRBD1. V gave up 6 bases and J gave up 8 bases; unmatched junction bases: 6. The length of the CDR3 is 12 residues. The chain's CDR3 is CASRGQTVGYTF. Written as DNA, the CDR3 is TGTGCCAGCAGGGGACAGACCGTCGGCTACACCTTC.

This chain joins TRBV7-9 and TRBJ2-6; D call uncertain. CDR1 is SEHNR, CDR2 FQNEAQ, per germline (reference sequence). The ends were cut back, 1 base at V and 0 bases at J, with 13 bases in the middle. This CDR3 contains 18 residues. CDR3 bases: TGTGCCAGCAGCTTAGGATCCCGCTGGAGCTCTGGGGCCAACGTCCTGACTTTC. It specifies CASSLGSRWSSGANVLTF. The variable domain in full, completed from reference TRBV7-9 and TRBJ2-6, reads DTGVSQNPRHKITKRGQNVTFRCDPISEHNRLYWYRQTLGQGPEFLTYFQNEAQLEKSRLLSDRFSAERPKGSFSTLEIQRTEQGDSAMYLCASSLGSRWSSGANVLTFGAGSRLTVL.

CDR3 sequence: CASSVGGEWHETQYF. The CDR3 nucleotides read TGTGCCAGCAGCGTAGGTGGGGAGTGGCATGAGACCCAGTACTTC. This rearrangement joins TRBV9 to TRBJ2-5; the D gene is possibly TRBD2 (5 bases). CDR3 length: 15 amino acids. V lost 0 bases and J lost 5, with 14 bases in between. Germline V lookup: CDR1 SGDLS, CDR2 YYNGEE.

In nucleotides, the CDR3 is TGTGCCAGCAGCTCCAGCGGGGGCCCGACAGATACGCAGTATTTT. Encoded protein: CASSSSGGPTDTQYF. This rearrangement joins TRBV11-3 to TRBJ2-3; 8 bases are shared with TRBD2. CDR1 and CDR2 from the germline V gene are SGHNT and YENEEA. V lost 4 bases to trimming and J lost 3 bases; unmatched junction nucleotides: 6. The CDR3 is 15 residues long. Variable domain in full (rest from reference TRBV11-3 and TRBJ2-3): EAGVVQSPRYKIIEKKQPVAFWCNPISGHNTLYWYLQNLGQGPELLIRYENEEAVDDSQLPKDRFSAERLKGVDSTLKIQPAELGDSAVYLCASSSSGGPTDTQYFGPGTRLTVL.

J is TRBJ2-1 and V is TRBV30; D is possibly TRBD1 (6 bases). Germline V gene sequence: CDR1 GTSNPN, CDR2 SVGIG (reference sequence). The V end lost 3 bases, the J end lost 8 bases, and 14 bases lay between the germline ends. This CDR3 has 13 residues. Here the CDR3 DNA reads TGTGCCTGGAGAGAAACAGGGTACCATGAGCAGTTCTTC. Translation gives CAWRETGYHEQFF.

V usage is TRBV5-1 and J usage is TRBJ1-1; D perhaps matches TRBD1 (5 bases). The CDR3 is made up of 14 amino acids. CDR1 and CDR2 (germline): SGHRS, YFSETQ. Trimming took off 0 bases at V and 6 bases at J, with 12 bases between the two ends. The CDR3 here is CASSLVWGESEAFF. The CDR3 DNA reads TGCGCCAGCAGCTTGGTCTGGGGGGAGTCTGAAGCTTTCTTT.

J is TRBJ1-1 and V is TRBV14, with TRBD1 matching over 8 bases. J lost 7 bases, V lost 4 bases, and 2 bases had no gene match. There are 12 residues in the CDR3. Germline V gene data show CDR1 as SGHDN and CDR2 as FVKESK. This chain's CDR3 is CASSRGTGEAFF. As DNA, the CDR3 is TGTGCCAGCAGCCGGGGGACAGGTGAAGCTTTCTTT.

The chain combines TRBV6-2 or TRBV6-3 with TRBJ1-1; the D gene is possibly TRBD1 (5 bases). V was trimmed by 0 bases and J by 1 base, leaving 21 bases between them. This CDR3 region has 19 residues. The germline V gene has CDR1 MNHEY and CDR2 SVGEGT. CDR3 DNA: TGTGCCAGCAGTTACTCGAGCGGGGGATCTGGTGGCAGGAACACTGAAGCTTTCTTT. Amino acids: CASSYSSGGSGGRNTEAFF.

The chain links TRBV2 to TRBJ1-6; maybe TRBD1 (6 bases). The CDR3 loop spans 13 amino acids. Germline CDR1 reads SNHLY; CDR2 reads FYNNEI. V gave up 7 bases and J gave up 13 bases, with 17 bases separating them. CDR3 sequence: CASKQGPMSPLHF. CDR3 bases: TGTGCCAGCAAGCAGGGGCCGATGTCCCCCCTCCACTTT.

The chain carries TRBV29-1 and TRBJ2-2; D unclear. The CDR3 runs to 14 residues. Germline CDR1 and CDR2: SQVTM and ANQGSEA. V was pared by 6 bases and J by 1 base, with 12 bases between. The CDR3 is CSVASAMNTGELFF. CDR3 nucleotide sequence: TGCAGCGTGGCGAGCGCTATGAACACCGGGGAGCTGTTTTTT.